This paragraph covers one T cell receptor (beta chain) sequence. The antigen is unknown. The V segment lost 1 base and the J segment 4 bases; nucleotides outside the gene matches: 1. CDR3 length: 15 amino acids. Germline CDR1 LGHNA, CDR2 YNFKEQ. The record originates from a study of T cells in Graves' hyperthyroidism and ophthalmopathy. General study results and limits: A median around 6.4 months before onset, the model predicted ophthalmopathy.

The TCR beta CDR3 regions underwent amplification using RNA transcripts as the source. During a first-round RT-PCR of the TCR CDR3, the HTBI primer set was used. Using its own MiXCR run on the multiplex PCR reads, TCRdb lists one record per CDR3 protein. The sample consists of some 400,000 distinct CDR3 sequences, around 14% of them appearing once. Lactation, pregnancy, other autoimmune disease or uncontrolled infection excluded patients. The chain has TRBV4-2 and TRBJ2-3; 11 bases agree with TRBD1. Sequenced: blood. The source is a woman in her sixties or seventies with Graves' hyperthyroidism. For the CDR3, the DNA is TGTGCCAGCAGCCAAGGGGACAGGGGGGCAGATACGCAGTATTTT. This sequence encodes CASSQGDRGADTQYF.